Below, one T cell receptor (beta chain) is given with its context. As yet, its antigen is unknown. PCR used 60 Vbeta primers and 13 Jbeta primers. Repertoires were generated with immunoSEQ multiplex PCR, while TCRdb's copy carries only in-frame clones and drops some. In the table there are 150,000 or so clones, around 82% of which are singletons. The V gene lost 5 bases and the J gene lost 4 bases, with 12 bases spanning the gap. The germline V gene has CDR1 SGHAT and CDR2 FQNNGV. There are 14 residues in the CDR3. This record belongs to a study of cytomegalovirus exposure and HLA in healthy donors. Donors consisted of healthy bone marrow donors. Nominal health characterized the donors when sampled, though unrecorded immune exposures were likely. Broader study findings: HLA allele associations emerged for about 18,000 TCR beta sequences in a later analysis, at 0.05 false discovery rate. No immune exposure information besides CMV serostatus was available.

The rearrangement links TRBV11-2 to TRBJ2-1; possibly TRBD2 for D (5 bases). Sequenced material: PBMCs. The TCR was taken from a woman between 50 and 59 years old in good health and CMV-seropositive. The CDR3 bases are TGTGCCAGCAGCGGGAGAGGTAATTACAATGAGCAGTTCTTC. It specifies CASSGRGNYNEQFF. Full variable domain (remainder filled in from reference TRBV11-2 and TRBJ2-1): EAGVAQSPRYKIIEKRQSVAFWCNPISGHATLYWYQQILGQGPKLLIQFQNNGVVDDSQLPKDRFSAERLKGVDSTLKIQPAKLEDSAVYLCASSGRGNYNEQFFGPGTRLTVL.